The TCR beta chain described here comes from a study of cytomegalovirus exposure and HLA in healthy donors. Findings of the study overall: In a later analysis, a missense DCLRE1C variant was linked to TCR beta V- and J-gene trimming.

This clone came up a few times. Its antigen is not identified. The V and J ends lost 4 bases and 9 bases, in that order; junction bases with no gene match: 8. The CDR3 is 14 residues long. Germline CDR1 and CDR2: SGHDT and YYEEEE. All the people who gave samples were healthy bone marrow donors. There were likely unrecorded immune exposures, though donors were nominally healthy when sampled. The PCR made use of 60 Vbeta and 13 Jbeta primers. Original processing methods: The count from a later analysis was about 80 million unique TCR beta chains, around 11 million of them shared. Some clones are missing from TCRdb's copy, which holds only in-frame ones; the method was immunoSEQ multiplex PCR. That table furnishes V, J and clone size, whereas the DNA furnished D and trimming. The table records 150,000 to 200,000 clones, about nine tenths of them present only once.

This chain connects TRBV5-6 to TRBJ2-1; 9 nucleotides agree with TRBD2. The sequence derives from a boy aged 2-9 years in good health and CMV-seronegative. The sample was PBMCs. The CDR3 reads CASSISGSFIEQFF. In DNA, the CDR3 is TGTGCCAGCAGCATTAGCGGGAGCTTCATTGAGCAGTTCTTC.